A selection of T cell receptor beta chains follows, all from one sample in a study of blood T cell repertoires in COVID-19. Using immunoSEQ multiplex PCR, the repertoire was profiled, and TCRdb retains in-frame clones only, with some absent. The sample includes about 160,000 clones, 75% to 90% of them seen just once. Sequenced: PBMCs or T cells enriched from blood (not recorded which). The receptors come from an older woman who had recovered from COVID-19. The CDR3 runs from the conserved cysteine through the conserved F or W.

V gene: TRBV6-6
J gene: TRBJ2-2
CDR3 protein: CASSYFDSNTGELFF

V gene: TRBV11-2
J gene: TRBJ1-4
CDR3 protein: CASSLGGGEEKLFF

V gene: TRBV7-3
J gene: TRBJ2-3
CDR3 protein: CASSPGGVWDTQYF

V gene: TRBV6-5
J gene: TRBJ1-5
CDR3 protein: CAGSGGSPNQPQHF

V gene: TRBV5-8
J gene: TRBJ1-2
CDR3 protein: CASSFGTGVPADYTF

V gene: TRBV5-4
J gene: TRBJ1-1
CDR3 protein: CASSLGQMNTEAFF

V gene: TRBV5-1
J gene: TRBJ2-2
CDR3 protein: CASSLASGGTGELFF

V gene: TRBV6-1
J gene: TRBJ1-2
CDR3 protein: CASSEVFRGYTF

V gene: TRBV7-9
J gene: TRBJ1-1
CDR3 protein: CASSFFRTGNTEAFF

V gene: TRBV30
J gene: TRBJ2-3
CDR3 protein: CAWSVPGADTQYF

V gene: TRBV27
J gene: TRBJ2-7
CDR3 protein: CASSSYLPGQGVSAYEQYF

V gene: TRBV6-5
J gene: TRBJ1-3
CDR3 protein: CASSQPGSMIYF

V gene: TRBV19
J gene: TRBJ1-5
CDR3 protein: CASSPDRVQPQHF

V gene: TRBV7-9
J gene: TRBJ1-2
CDR3 protein: CASSPTKRADDYTF

V gene: TRBV5-1
J gene: TRBJ1-2
CDR3 protein: CASSLSLGADRYTF

V gene: TRBV10-1
J gene: TRBJ2-5
CDR3 protein: CASSESGQVDETQYF

V gene: TRBV5-1
J gene: TRBJ2-1
CDR3 protein: CASSLDFGGVDEQFF

V gene: TRBV30
J gene: TRBJ2-7
CDR3 protein: CAWSVSGYEQYF

V gene: TRBV4-2
J gene: TRBJ2-2
CDR3 protein: CASSQRQFNTGELFF

V gene: TRBV3-1/TRBV3-2
J gene: TRBJ1-4
CDR3 protein: CASSRGTVEKLFF

V gene: TRBV3-1/TRBV3-2
J gene: TRBJ1-2
CDR3 protein: CASSASVQGAGGYTF

V gene: TRBV11-2
J gene: TRBJ1-1
CDR3 protein: CASSPGTGGWNTEAFF

V gene: TRBV3-1/TRBV3-2
J gene: TRBJ1-1
CDR3 protein: CASREGAVTEAFF

V gene: TRBV18
J gene: TRBJ2-1
CDR3 protein: CASSPGTSAANEQFF

V gene: TRBV20-1
J gene: TRBJ2-7
CDR3 protein: CSVGTYEQYF

V gene: TRBV2
J gene: TRBJ2-1
CDR3 protein: CASRQGFYNEQFF

V gene: TRBV9
J gene: TRBJ1-1
CDR3 protein: CASSVEGGTTEAFF

V gene: TRBV5-5
J gene: TRBJ1-1
CDR3 protein: CASSLEGMNTEAFF

V gene: TRBV11-2
J gene: TRBJ2-1
CDR3 protein: CASSRGDSYNEQFF

V gene: TRBV27
J gene: TRBJ1-2
CDR3 protein: CASRTPNYGYTF

V gene: TRBV29-1
J gene: TRBJ1-1
CDR3 protein: CSVPGGTEAFF

V gene: TRBV28
J gene: TRBJ1-6
CDR3 protein: CASSPPLRSSYNSPLHF

V gene: TRBV25-1
J gene: TRBJ1-2
CDR3 protein: CASSEWGQDGYGYTF

V gene: TRBV7-9
J gene: TRBJ1-5
CDR3 protein: CASSPYSNQPQHF

V gene: TRBV19
J gene: TRBJ1-6
CDR3 protein: CASQQASSYNSPLHF

V gene: TRBV7-2
J gene: TRBJ1-2
CDR3 protein: CASSLAGREVYGYTF

V gene: TRBV24-1
J gene: TRBJ2-1
CDR3 protein: CATSDPGLRINNEQFF

V gene: TRBV6-5
J gene: TRBJ2-7
CDR3 protein: CASSYSLADSYEQYF

V gene: TRBV2
J gene: TRBJ2-1
CDR3 protein: CASKGTGVNEQFF

V gene: TRBV6-2/TRBV6-3
J gene: TRBJ1-3
CDR3 protein: CASSYVPGTGPGNTIYF

V gene: TRBV12-3/TRBV12-4
J gene: TRBJ2-5
CDR3 protein: CASSLVGETQYF

V gene: TRBV6-5
J gene: TRBJ1-6
CDR3 protein: CASRESYNSPLHF

V gene: TRBV18
J gene: TRBJ2-1
CDR3 protein: CASSRESFDEQFF

V gene: TRBV29-1
J gene: TRBJ1-2
CDR3 protein: CSDSGGKSYGYTF

V gene: TRBV7-2
J gene: TRBJ2-1
CDR3 protein: CASSLDGLAGSVEQFF

V gene: TRBV12-5
J gene: TRBJ1-3
CDR3 protein: CASGLVTGSSGNTIYF

V gene: TRBV7-9
J gene: TRBJ1-1
CDR3 protein: CASFRAVTEAFF

V gene: TRBV18
J gene: TRBJ1-5
CDR3 protein: CASSPYGDQPQHF

V gene: TRBV30
J gene: TRBJ2-1
CDR3 protein: CAWNPSSYNEQFF

V gene: TRBV11-2
J gene: TRBJ2-5
CDR3 protein: CASSLGVSQKETQYF

V gene: TRBV5-6
J gene: TRBJ2-6
CDR3 protein: CASSLAGGGANVLTF

V gene: TRBV5-1
J gene: TRBJ1-6
CDR3 protein: CASSFGDGSSPLHF

V gene: TRBV29-1
J gene: TRBJ1-3
CDR3 protein: CSVELGFSGNTIYF